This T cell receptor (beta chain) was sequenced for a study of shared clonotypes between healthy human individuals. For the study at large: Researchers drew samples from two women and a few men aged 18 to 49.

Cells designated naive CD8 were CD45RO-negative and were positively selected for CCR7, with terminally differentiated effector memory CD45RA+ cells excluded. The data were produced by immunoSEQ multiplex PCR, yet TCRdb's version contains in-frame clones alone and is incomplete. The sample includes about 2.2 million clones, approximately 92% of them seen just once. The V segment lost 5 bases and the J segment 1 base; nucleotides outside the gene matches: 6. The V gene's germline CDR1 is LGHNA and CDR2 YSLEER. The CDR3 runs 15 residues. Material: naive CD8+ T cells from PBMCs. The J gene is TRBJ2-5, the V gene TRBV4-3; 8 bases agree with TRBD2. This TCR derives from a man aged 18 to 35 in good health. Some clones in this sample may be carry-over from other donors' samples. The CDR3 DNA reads TGCGCCAGCAGCACCACCGGGGGGGCCCAAGAGACCCAGTACTTC. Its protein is CASSTTGGAQETQYF.